This T cell receptor (beta chain) comes out of a study of graft-versus-host responses after intestinal transplantation. Study-level information: Each transplant was multivisceral, liver-intestinal, or isolated intestinal.

With respect to this clone: Its target is unknown.

Method: immunoSEQ multiplex PCR; TCRdb's copy keeps in-frame clones and lacks some. The table records over 100,000 clones, around 95% of them present only once. V was pared by 0 bases and J by 6 bases, with 6 bases of the junction left unmatched. This CDR3 has 15 residues. Germline V gene lookup returns CDR1 LGHNA and CDR2 YNFKEQ. The starting material was unstimulated CD8+ T cells sorted from spleen or lymph node cells, obtained before intestinal transplant. The source is a human donor who received an intestinal transplant. The chain recombines TRBV4-2 with TRBJ2-7; TRBD2 agrees at 9 bases. In nucleotides, the CDR3 is TGTGCCAGCAGCCAAGAAATCGCGGGAGGGCGCGAGCAGTACTTC. Protein product: CASSQEIAGGREQYF.